This TCR beta chain emerged from a study of siplizumab effects on memory and regulatory T cells. Regarding this clone: Its target is unknown.

From germline, CDR1 is SQVTM and CDR2 ANQGSEA. CDR3 size: 12 residues. V gave up 4 bases and J gave up 7 bases, with 14 bases separating them. Method: immunoSEQ multiplex PCR; TCRdb's copy keeps in-frame clones and lacks some. The table has 75,000 to 100,000 clones, around 94% seen once. Findings and caveats of the study: Alloreactive sequences tracing back to unstimulated CD4+ memory cells were significantly reduced by siplizumab. Mapping to unstimulated subsets was achieved for only a minor fraction of alloreactive clones. There appeared to be greater diversity in naive T cells than in memory cells, and naive T cells seemed major contributors to the alloresponse. The majority of clones, roughly 75-96% of proliferating CD4+ or CD8+ clones, lacked an assignable naive or memory phenotype.

This receptor was identified in a human donor in good health. Sequencing used non-Treg CD4+ T cells sorted from blood. The chain joins TRBV29-1 to TRBJ2-7; a weak D match, TRBD1 (6 bases). This CDR3 is CSVGNRVSEQYF. The DNA for the CDR3 is TGCAGCGTTGGAAACAGGGTCTCAGAGCAGTACTTC.